This TCR beta chain was retrieved from a study of blood T cells in healthy people across ages (dated by TCRdb to the mid-2010s). Study-wide context: In model experiments, template switching captured about one uniquely barcoded TCR beta cDNA molecule for every two T cells. To avoid experimental bias, donors of different ages were randomly spread across the sequencing lanes. For two donors (one aged 18 to 30 and one aged 80 or older), the study analyzed two additional independent replicas of 1 million unique cDNA reads from the same blood draw. Donors were grouped into four age groups: young (average approximately 15 years), middle-aged (39), aged (roughly 62) and long-lived (just over 80). Using deep sequencing normalized with unique cDNA molecular identifiers, the study measured how TCR beta repertoire diversity changes with age. Results the study describes overall, beyond this receptor: Observed TCR beta diversity per million T cells fell roughly linearly with age, and a significant reduction was already apparent by age around 39. Bulk unsorted PBMC profiling prevented conclusive comparison of naive and antigen-experienced compartments. Because the CMV infection status of the donors was unknown, age-related changes in expanded clonotypes may potentially have been confounded. Estimates of total diversity from one million sequenced T cells were regarded as lower bounds and underestimates. Compared with the aged group, the long-lived group had more naive CD4+ T cells, fewer expanded clones and increased TCR diversity, suggesting age selection. There was a strong correlation between observed TCR beta diversity and the percentage of naive T cells measured by flow cytometry.

Libraries were prepared through 5' RACE. Sequencer: Illumina HiSeq 2500. A second PCR of roughly 7 to 11 cycles was performed with a sample-barcoded 5' primer and a J-beta primer mix. A unique molecular identifier was introduced onto each TCR beta cDNA molecule by a template-switch 5' adaptor carrying 12 random nucleotides. Each sample yielded at least 3 million CDR3-containing paired-end reads. The Mint cDNA synthesis kit, primed by a TRBC-specific oligonucleotide, was used to synthesize first-strand cDNA from all RNA. All cDNA was treated with uracil-DNA glycosylase and then went through a first 18-cycle PCR with the universal primers M1SS and BC2_uni_R. On the study's bioinformatics: For normalization, 1 million high-quality reads, each with a distinct molecular identifier, were randomly selected from each sample. Instead of being binned into consensus sequences, reads that shared molecular identifiers were thrown out. MiTCR, run with a Q25 quality threshold and the strictest error-elimination algorithm, handled CDR3 identification, clonotype clustering and error correction. A nonparametric unseen species model with Euler transformation was used to estimate a lower bound on total TCR beta diversity. Starting from the raw public reads, TCRdb applied fastp trimming at Q25, assembled clones with MiXCR and retained in-frame beta chains. One record per CDR3 amino acid sequence lists the most common genes and DNA. V and J calls and clone size were set by TCRdb, not the authors. The sample table holds about 1.8 million distinct CDR3 sequences, of which around 50% were seen once. The biggest ten clones account for 2% to 2.5% of the sample.

CDR1 and CDR2 (SGHTA, FQGNSA) derive from the germline V gene. Counted from cysteine to phenylalanine, this CDR3 has 18 amino acids. Only the CDR3 DNA is retained, 54 bases long and in frame from the first base. Compared with germline, V lacks 6 bases and J lacks 0 bases; bases without a gene match: 15. Donors were 35 to 40 systemically healthy Caucasian individuals from Russia aged about 6 to 100 years. Each donor gave 9 to 10 milliliters of peripheral blood, collected into EDTA-treated Vacutainer tubes. Ficoll-Paque density-gradient centrifugation was used to isolate PBMCs, with at least 7 million per sample. Total RNA, at least 5 micrograms per sample, was extracted from PBMCs with Trizol reagent. The percentages of naive CD45RAhigh/CD27high T cells were determined by flow cytometry on a PBMC aliquot from every donor. This clonotype appeared a few times. What this receptor recognizes is not known. Base qualities are missing; no much larger clone stands one base away.

Material: blood. The receptor's source is a woman aged 35 to 49 in good health. This sequence uses TRBV7-2 and TRBJ2-7; 9 nucleotides in the junction match TRBD1. In nucleotide form, the sequence is TGTGCCAGCAGGCCCGGGACAGGGACCTCGCCTCCCTCCTACGAGCAGTACTTC. Translated, this is CASRPGTGTSPPSYEQYF. Full variable domain (CDR3 extended with the reference TRBV7-2 and TRBJ2-7 proteins): GAGVSQSPSNKVTEKGKDVELRCDPISGHTALYWYRQSLGQGLEFLIYFQGNSAPDKSGLPSDRFSAERTGGSVSTLTIQRTQQEDSAVYLCASRPGTGTSPPSYEQYFGPGTRLTVT.